Listed here are 12 T cell receptor beta chains from one sample, sequenced in a study of blood T cell repertoires in COVID-19. Libraries were prepared by immunoSEQ multiplex PCR; TCRdb keeps only in-frame clonotypes and omits some of them. Seen here are some 400,000 clones, more than 80% observed once, and the top ten hold roughly 1.1%. Input material: PBMCs or T cells enriched from blood (not recorded which). These receptors were collected from a man younger than 40 who had recovered from COVID-19.

V gene TRBV18 combines with J gene TRBJ1-2; no firm D call. CDR3 length equals 12 residues. Trimming took off 3 bases at V and 6 bases at J, with 8 bases between the two ends. CDR1 is KGHSH and CDR2 is LQKENI in the germline V gene. This chain's CDR3 is CASSPYGDGYTF. The CDR3 region has the DNA TGTGCCAGCTCACCTTACGGGGATGGCTACACCTTC. The full variable domain, with the rest looked up from reference TRBV18 and TRBJ1-2, is NAGVMQNPRHLVRRRGQEARLRCSPMKGHSHVYWYRQLPEEGLKFMVYLQKENIIDESGMPKERFSAEFPKEGPSILRIQQVVRGDSAAYFCASSPYGDGYTFGSGTRLTVV.

The table lists this clone with a count of one. The chain couples TRBV18 to TRBJ1-2; D not certain. V dropped 4 bases and J dropped 0 bases, with 9 bases sitting between them. The germline V gene has CDR1 KGHSH and CDR2 LQKENI. The CDR3 has 14 amino acids. CDR3 bases: TGTGCCAGCTCACTAGCAGAAACTAACTATGGCTACACCTTC. Translation: CASSLAETNYGYTF.

V usage is TRBV10-1 and J usage is TRBJ2-2; D gene ambiguous. V was cut by 0 bases and J by 6 bases, with 5 bases left in between. In germline, CDR1 is WNHNN, CDR2 SYGVQD (reference sequence). The CDR3 totals 13 residues. The chain's CDR3 is CASSESGAGELFF. Written as DNA, the CDR3 is TGCGCCAGCAGTGAGTCAGGAGCCGGGGAGCTGTTTTTT.

The chain carries TRBV6-5 and TRBJ1-3; D not resolved. CDR1 MNHEY and CDR2 SVGAGI come from the germline V gene. V lost 5 bases to trimming and J lost 0 bases, with 11 bases between them. The CDR3 has 15 residues. The CDR3 nucleotides read TGTGCCAGCAGTCCCCGCGGTCACTCTGGAAACACCATATATTTT. Translating gives CASSPRGHSGNTIYF.

The chain links TRBV18 to TRBJ1-2, with D maybe TRBD1 (5 bases). Germline V gene lookup returns CDR1 KGHSH and CDR2 LQKENI. V lost 3 bases to trimming and J lost 4 bases, with 12 bases between them. CDR3 length: 14 residues. The CDR3 DNA follows: TGTGCCAGCTCACCCACGGGGACTCTCTATGGCTACACCTTC. Its translation is CASSPTGTLYGYTF.

The chain combines TRBV3-1 (or the pseudogene TRBV3-2) with TRBJ1-2, with 8 nucleotides matching TRBD1. Germline V gene lookup returns CDR1 LGHDT and CDR2 YNNKEL (reference sequence). The V and J ends lost 4 bases and 8 bases, in that order; junction bases with no gene match: 6. CDR3 size: 13 residues. CDR3 nucleotides: TGTGCCAGCAGCCTAAATGACAGGGGCGGCTACACCTTC. Protein sequence: CASSLNDRGGYTF.

The V gene is TRBV24-1, the J gene TRBJ2-5; 9 bases fit TRBD2. Germline CDR1 KGHDR, CDR2 SFDVKD. Losses at the gene ends were 5 bases for V and 4 bases for J; bases not matched to a gene: 7. CDR3 length: 15 amino acids. CDR3 bases: TGTGCCACCAGTGTGCCGCGGGAGGGCCGAGAGACCCAGTACTTC. Its protein product is CATSVPREGRETQYF.

The chain recombines TRBV29-1 with TRBJ2-7; D is perhaps TRBD1 (5 bases). V lost 7 bases to trimming and J lost 2 bases, with 9 bases between them. From germline, CDR1 is SQVTM and CDR2 ANQGSEA. The CDR3 is 11 residues long. The CDR3 bases are TGCAGCGCCCAGGGAACCTACGAGCAGTACTTC. Its translation is CSAQGTYEQYF.

The V call is TRBV5-8, the J call TRBJ2-3; 8 bases match TRBD1. This CDR3 has 15 amino acids. CDR1 is SGHTS, CDR2 YDEGEE, per germline. The J segment lost 1 base and the V segment lost 4 bases, leaving 5 bases of the junction unmatched. CDR3 region: CASSVPGQGTDTQYF. CDR3 DNA sequence: TGTGCCAGCAGCGTCCCGGGACAGGGCACAGATACGCAGTATTTT.

The V call is TRBV10-3, the J call TRBJ2-3; 7 bases match TRBD1. Germline V CDR1 and CDR2: ENHRY, SYGVKD. Losses at the gene ends were 6 bases for V and 2 bases for J; bases not matched to a gene: 14. The CDR3 is 17 residues long. This chain's CDR3 is CAIRKSGGRGPTDTQYF. CDR3 sequence (DNA): TGTGCCATCAGGAAATCAGGGGGAAGGGGACCCACAGATACGCAGTATTTT.

The chain uses TRBV19 and TRBJ2-4, with TRBD1 matching over 8 bases. The germline gives CDR1 LNHDA, CDR2 SQIVND (reference sequence). This CDR3 is 15 amino acids long. The J segment lost 6 bases and the V segment lost 4 bases, leaving 8 bases of the junction unmatched. The DNA for the CDR3 is TGTGCCAGTAGTACCACGGGGCAGGGGGCAAACATTCAGTACTTC. Protein: CASSTTGQGANIQYF.

This chain uses TRBV5-1 with TRBJ2-1, with 10 bases identical to TRBD2. The CDR3 is 17 residues long. CDR1 and CDR2 from the germline V gene are SGHRS and YFSETQ. Unmatched junction bases numbered 7, after V lost 4 bases and J lost 0 bases. CDR3 protein: CASSDLWTSGSYNEQFF. The CDR3 bases are TGCGCCAGCAGCGATCTATGGACTAGCGGCTCCTACAATGAGCAGTTCTTC.